This T cell receptor (beta chain) was sequenced in a study of PD-L1 blockade in urothelial cancer (dated by TCRdb to 2016 to 2017). Study-level background: Therapy was started around 2014 for all patients, and atezolizumab 1,200 mg was administered intravenously every 3 weeks. Twenty-five of 29 patients were identified as males with urothelial cancer of bladder origin, and a prior smoking history was reported by 18 of 29 patients. An ECOG performance status of 0 or 1 was recorded for the patients, and 0 to 3 prior chemotherapy regimens had been received by the patients. Blood samples were analyzed 3 weeks after the start of treatment (second dose) and 6 weeks after the start of treatment. A median of roughly 140,000 T cells and just over 80,000 unique TCRs was obtained from blood samples, and a median clonality of approximately 0.08 was observed. An exploratory multi-omic analysis was conducted of the somatic, immune and clinical correlates of response to PD-L1 blockade with atezolizumab in urothelial cancer. Pretreatment tumor samples and matched peripheral blood, collected serially before and after atezolizumab treatment, underwent TCR sequencing. Progression-free survival longer than 6 months counted as durable clinical benefit, and TCR features were additionally tested against both progression-free and overall survival. In the same patients, whole exome sequencing and RNA sequencing of pretreatment tumors were performed in addition to TCR sequencing. Under 10 patients achieved durable clinical benefit and some 20 did not. Under 30 patients had pretreatment blood TCR-seq, roughly 24 had at least one posttreatment blood collection, and roughly 24 had tumor TCR-seq.

Of note for this clone: There is no known antigen for this receptor. Per-nucleotide qualities are absent, and no much larger clonotype sits a single base away.

The time point label, as the study defines it: peripheral blood 6 weeks after treatment start. The cohort included roughly 29 patients with locally advanced or metastatic urothelial carcinoma who were treated at Memorial Sloan Kettering on a trial protocol. Peripheral blood mononuclear cells were collected pretreatment and during treatment, with between 1 and 8 total time points obtained per patient. The Qiagen DNeasy Blood extraction kit was used to purify genomic DNA from total PBMCs and tumor samples. PBMCs were collected pretreatment and during treatment and were isolated and stored as previously described. CDR1 and CDR2, per the germline V gene, are MGHRA and YSYEKL. V ends up 5 bases short and J 3 bases short, with an unmatched junction base count of 9. Including cysteine and phenylalanine, the CDR3 has 16 amino acids. Only the CDR3 portion is preserved as DNA: 48 bases, with reading frame beginning at the first base.

Broad study findings and their caveats: At 3 weeks after the start of treatment, tumor-associated TCR clones in peripheral blood had expanded more in patients with durable benefit (n ≈ 22, p = 0.022). Because of the small sample size (n ≈ 30) and the many exploratory analyses performed, the results are intended to be regarded as hypothesis-generating. Improved progression-free and overall survival was found to be associated with pretreatment peripheral blood TCR clonality below the median.

Synthetic TCR analog templates were spiked into each PCR so that absolute template abundance could be estimated from read counts. Using the immunoSEQ assay, TCRbeta CDR3 regions were amplified from genomic DNA with bias-controlled V and J gene primers. Rearranged TCRbeta segments were sequenced at approximately 20X coverage. The original pipeline was this. Clustering was used to correct sequencing errors, and CDR3s were annotated against IMGT so that V, D and J genes could be assigned. Downstream analyses used only productive TCRbeta rearrangements and left out out-of-frame or stop-codon sequences. To compute clonality, Shannon entropy was normalized by the log of the number of unique productive sequences and then subtracted from one. Clones differing between time points or between blood and tumor were identified using Fisher's exact test with Benjamini-Hochberg correction, with an adjusted p below 0.01 applied as the threshold. TCRdb took over this immuneACCESS table, retaining in-frame rearrangements with V and J assigned. Such tables are incomplete; in checked studies, under half of the missing clones stem from an unresolved V gene, and the remainder is unexplained. V and J calls and clone size are those listed in that table; D and trimming were worked out from the DNA. The table for this sample lists around 110,000 clones; more than 85% of them were counted only once. 1.7% of the sample goes to the ten largest clones.

Source: PBMCs, taken around atezolizumab (anti-PD-L1) treatment. This receptor was taken from a man in his sixties with urothelial cancer. The chain couples TRBV4-1 to TRBJ2-1, with 8 middle bases fitting TRBD2. The CDR3 reads CASSTSRGGNYNEQFF. The nucleotides are TGCGCCAGCAGCACCTCCCGGGGGGGGAACTACAATGAGCAGTTCTTC.